This T cell receptor (beta chain) was found in a study of blood T cells in healthy people across ages. For the second PCR, which ran for about 6 to 11 cycles, a sample-barcoded 5' primer and a J-beta primer mix were used. A single record per CDR3 protein comes from TCRdb applying MiXCR to the 5' RACE reads. There are over 600,000 distinct CDR3 sequences in the sample; around 45% occur only once, and 15% to 20% lies in the top ten. Trimming removed 2 bases at V and 2 bases at J, with 16 bases between. CDR3 length: 17 amino acids. This clonotype came up a few times. Input material: blood. This receptor was taken from an elderly man in good health. The rearrangement links TRBV12-3 or TRBV12-4 to TRBJ2-1; the D gene is possibly TRBD2 (6 bases). The CDR3 spells CASSLQQATGAYNEQFF. The CDR3, as DNA: TGTGCCAGCAGTTTACAACAGGCCACGGGGGCCTACAATGAGCAGTTCTTC.